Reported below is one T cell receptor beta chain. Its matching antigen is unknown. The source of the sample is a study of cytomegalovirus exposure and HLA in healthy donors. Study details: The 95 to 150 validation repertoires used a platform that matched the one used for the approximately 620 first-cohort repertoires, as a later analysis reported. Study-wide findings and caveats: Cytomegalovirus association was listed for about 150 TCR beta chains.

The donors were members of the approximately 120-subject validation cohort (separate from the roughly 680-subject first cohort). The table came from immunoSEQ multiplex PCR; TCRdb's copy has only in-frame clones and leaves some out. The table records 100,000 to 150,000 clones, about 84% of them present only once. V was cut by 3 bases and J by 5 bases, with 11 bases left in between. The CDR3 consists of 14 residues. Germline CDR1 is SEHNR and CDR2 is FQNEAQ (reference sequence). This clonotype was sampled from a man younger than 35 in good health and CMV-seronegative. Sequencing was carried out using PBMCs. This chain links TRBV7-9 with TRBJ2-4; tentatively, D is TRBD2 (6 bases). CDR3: CASSFFPGENIQYF. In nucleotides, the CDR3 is TGTGCCAGCAGCTTTTTCCCGGGAGAAAACATTCAGTACTTC.